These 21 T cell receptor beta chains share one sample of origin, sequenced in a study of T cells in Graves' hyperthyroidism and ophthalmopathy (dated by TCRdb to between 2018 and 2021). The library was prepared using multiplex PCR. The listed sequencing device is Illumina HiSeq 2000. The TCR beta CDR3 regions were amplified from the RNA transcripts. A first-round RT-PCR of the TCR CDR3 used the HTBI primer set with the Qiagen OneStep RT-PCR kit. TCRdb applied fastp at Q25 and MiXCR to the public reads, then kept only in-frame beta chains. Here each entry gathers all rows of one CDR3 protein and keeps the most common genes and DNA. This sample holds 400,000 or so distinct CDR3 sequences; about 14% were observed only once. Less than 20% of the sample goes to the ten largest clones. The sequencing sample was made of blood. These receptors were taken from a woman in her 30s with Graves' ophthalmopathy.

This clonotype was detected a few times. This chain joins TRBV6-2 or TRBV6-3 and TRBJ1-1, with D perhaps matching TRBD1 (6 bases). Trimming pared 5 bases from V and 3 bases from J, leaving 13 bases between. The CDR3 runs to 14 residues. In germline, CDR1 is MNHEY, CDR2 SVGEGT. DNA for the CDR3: TGTGCCAGCAGTAAAACAGGGTTCGACACTGAAGCTTTCTTT. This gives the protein CASSKTGFDTEAFF.

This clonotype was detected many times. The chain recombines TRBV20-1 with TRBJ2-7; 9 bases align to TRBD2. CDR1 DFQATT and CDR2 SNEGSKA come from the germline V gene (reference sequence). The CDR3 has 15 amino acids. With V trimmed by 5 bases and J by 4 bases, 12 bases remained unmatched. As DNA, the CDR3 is TGCAGTGCTCCCCTTAGCGGGGGCCATGGGTACGAGCAGTACTTC. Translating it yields CSAPLSGGHGYEQYF.

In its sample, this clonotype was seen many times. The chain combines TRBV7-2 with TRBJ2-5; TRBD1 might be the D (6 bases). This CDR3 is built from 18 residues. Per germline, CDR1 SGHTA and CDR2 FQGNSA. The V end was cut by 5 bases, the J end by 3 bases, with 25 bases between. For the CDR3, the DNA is TGTGCCAGCAGCCAAACAGGGTCCTCTCTTCGGAATAAAGAGACCCAGTACTTC. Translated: CASSQTGSSLRNKETQYF. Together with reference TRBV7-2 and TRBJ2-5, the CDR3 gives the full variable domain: GAGVSQSPSNKVTEKGKDVELRCDPISGHTALYWYRQSLGQGLEFLIYFQGNSAPDKSGLPSDRFSAERTGGSVSTLTIQRTQQEDSAVYLCASSQTGSSLRNKETQYFGPGTRLLVL.

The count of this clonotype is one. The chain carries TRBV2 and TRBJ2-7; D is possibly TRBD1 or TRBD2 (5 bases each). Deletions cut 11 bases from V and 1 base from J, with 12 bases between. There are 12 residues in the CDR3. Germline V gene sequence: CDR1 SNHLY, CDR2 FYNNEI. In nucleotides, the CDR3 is TGTGCCTCCGTTGAGGGGTCCTACGAGCAGTACTTC. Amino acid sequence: CASVEGSYEQYF.

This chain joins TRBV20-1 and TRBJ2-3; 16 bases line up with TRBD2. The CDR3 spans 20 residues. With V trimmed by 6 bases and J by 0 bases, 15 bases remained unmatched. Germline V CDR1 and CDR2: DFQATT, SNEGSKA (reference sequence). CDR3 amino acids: CSALTGTSGGGSASTDTQYF. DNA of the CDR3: TGCAGTGCCTTAACCGGGACTAGCGGGGGGGGCTCCGCTAGCACAGATACGCAGTATTTT.

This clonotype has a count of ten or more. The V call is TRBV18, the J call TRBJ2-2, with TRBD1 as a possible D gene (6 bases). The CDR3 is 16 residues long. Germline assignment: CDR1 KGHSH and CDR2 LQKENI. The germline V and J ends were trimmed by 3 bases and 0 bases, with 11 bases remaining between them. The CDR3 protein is CASSPGAGTNTGELFF. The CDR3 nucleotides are TGTGCCAGCTCACCGGGGGCAGGGACGAACACCGGGGAGCTGTTTTTT.

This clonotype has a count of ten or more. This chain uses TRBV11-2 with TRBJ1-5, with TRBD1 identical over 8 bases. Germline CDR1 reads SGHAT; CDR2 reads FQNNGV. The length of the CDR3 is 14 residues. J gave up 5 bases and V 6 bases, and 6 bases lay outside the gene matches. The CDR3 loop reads CASSRTGRDQPQHF. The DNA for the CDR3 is TGTGCCAGCAGTCGGACAGGGAGGGATCAGCCCCAGCATTTT.

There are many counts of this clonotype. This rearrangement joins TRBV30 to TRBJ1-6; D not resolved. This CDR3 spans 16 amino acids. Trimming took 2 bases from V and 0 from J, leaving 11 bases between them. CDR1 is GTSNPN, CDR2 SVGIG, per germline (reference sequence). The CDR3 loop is CAWSPSLGSYNSPLHF. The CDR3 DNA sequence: TGTGCCTGGAGTCCCTCTCTGGGCTCCTATAATTCACCCCTCCACTTT.

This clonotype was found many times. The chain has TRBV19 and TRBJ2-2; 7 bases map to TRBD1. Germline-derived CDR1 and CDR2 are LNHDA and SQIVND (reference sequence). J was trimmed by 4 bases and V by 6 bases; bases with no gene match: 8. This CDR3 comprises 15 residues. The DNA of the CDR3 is TGTGCCAGTAGGGACAGGATTCGAGGCACCGGGGAGCTGTTTTTT. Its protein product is CASRDRIRGTGELFF.

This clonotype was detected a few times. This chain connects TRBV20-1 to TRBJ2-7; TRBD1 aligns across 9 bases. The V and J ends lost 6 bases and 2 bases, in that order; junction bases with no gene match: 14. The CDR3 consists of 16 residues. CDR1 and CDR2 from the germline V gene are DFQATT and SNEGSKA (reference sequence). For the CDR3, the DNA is TGCAGTGCGAAGGCACTTACAGGGGGCTGGGCCTACGAGCAGTACTTC. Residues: CSAKALTGGWAYEQYF.

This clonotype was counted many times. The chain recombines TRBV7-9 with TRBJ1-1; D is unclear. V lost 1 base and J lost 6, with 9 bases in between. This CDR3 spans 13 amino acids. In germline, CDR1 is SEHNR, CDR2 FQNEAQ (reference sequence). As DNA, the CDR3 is TGTGCCAGCAGCTTAGTAGGGTCCTCTGAAGCTTTCTTT. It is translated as CASSLVGSSEAFF.

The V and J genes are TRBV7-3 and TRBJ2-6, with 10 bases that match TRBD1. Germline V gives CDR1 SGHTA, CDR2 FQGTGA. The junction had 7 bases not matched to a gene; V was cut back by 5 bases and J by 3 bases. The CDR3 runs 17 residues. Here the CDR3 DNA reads TGTGCCAGCAGCCCCTTGGACAGGGGGGATGGGGCCAACGTCCTGACTTTC. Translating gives CASSPLDRGDGANVLTF. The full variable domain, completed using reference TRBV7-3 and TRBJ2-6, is GAGVSQTPSNKVTEKGKYVELRCDPISGHTALYWYRQSLGQGPEFLIYFQGTGAADDSGLPNDRFFAVRPEGSVSTLKIQRTERGDSAVYLCASSPLDRGDGANVLTFGAGSRLTVL.

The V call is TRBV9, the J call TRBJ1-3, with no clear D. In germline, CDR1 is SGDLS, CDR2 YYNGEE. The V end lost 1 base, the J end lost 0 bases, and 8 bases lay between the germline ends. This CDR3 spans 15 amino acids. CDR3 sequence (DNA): TGTGCCAGCAGCGTATTTACCGGCTCTGGAAACACCATATATTTT. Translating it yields CASSVFTGSGNTIYF. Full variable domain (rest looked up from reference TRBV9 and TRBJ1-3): DSGVTQTPKHLITATGQRVTLRCSPRSGDLSVYWYQQSLDQGLQFLIQYYNGEERAKGNILERFSAQQFPDLHSELNLSSLELGDSALYFCASSVFTGSGNTIYFGEGSWLTVV.

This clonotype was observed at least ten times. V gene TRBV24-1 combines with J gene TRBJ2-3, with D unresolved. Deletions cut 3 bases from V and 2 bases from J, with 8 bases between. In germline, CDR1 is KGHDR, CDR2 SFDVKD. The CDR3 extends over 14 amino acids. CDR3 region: CATSDLRYTDTQYF. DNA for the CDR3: TGTGCCACCAGTGATCTCCGCTACACAGATACGCAGTATTTT.

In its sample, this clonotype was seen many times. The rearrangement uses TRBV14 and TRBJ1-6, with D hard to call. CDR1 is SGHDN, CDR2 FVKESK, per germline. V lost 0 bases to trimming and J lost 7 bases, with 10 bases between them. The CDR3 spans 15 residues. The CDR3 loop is CASSQEWGGNSPLHF. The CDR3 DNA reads TGTGCCAGCAGCCAAGAGTGGGGAGGAAATTCACCCCTCCACTTT. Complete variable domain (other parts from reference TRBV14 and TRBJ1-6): EAGVTQFPSHSVIEKGQTVTLRCDPISGHDNLYWYRRVMGKEIKFLLHFVKESKQDESGMPNNRFLAERTGGTYSTLKVQPAELEDSGVYFCASSQEWGGNSPLHFGNGTRLTVT.

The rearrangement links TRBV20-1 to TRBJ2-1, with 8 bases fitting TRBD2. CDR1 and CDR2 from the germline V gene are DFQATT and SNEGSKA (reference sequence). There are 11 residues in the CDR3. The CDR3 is CSVLTGLEWFF. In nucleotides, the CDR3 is TGCAGCGTTCTGACGGGACTAGAGTGGTTCTTC.

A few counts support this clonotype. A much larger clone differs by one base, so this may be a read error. DNA of the CDR3: TGTGCCAACAGTCAGCACCGGTACACAGATACGCAGTATTTT. This gives the protein CANSQHRYTDTQYF. J is TRBJ2-3 and V is TRBV27; D call uncertain. CDR3 size: 14 residues. Germline V gene sequence: CDR1 MNHEY, CDR2 SMNVEV (reference sequence).

CDR3 bases: TGCGCCAGCAGTGAATTAGCGGGGGGTGCGAACACCGGGGAGCTGTTTTTT. Protein product: CASSELAGGANTGELFF. This sequence joins TRBV10-2 and TRBJ2-2, with TRBD2 identical over 10 bases. Germline CDR1 and CDR2: WSHSY and SAAADI. CDR3 length: 17 residues. The ends lost 3 bases at V and 0 bases at J; junction bases unmatched: 4.

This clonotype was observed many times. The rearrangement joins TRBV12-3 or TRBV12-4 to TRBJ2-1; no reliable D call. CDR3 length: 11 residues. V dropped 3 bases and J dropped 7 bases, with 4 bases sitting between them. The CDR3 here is CASSFPNEQFF. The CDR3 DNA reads TGTGCCAGCAGTTTCCCGAATGAGCAGTTCTTC.

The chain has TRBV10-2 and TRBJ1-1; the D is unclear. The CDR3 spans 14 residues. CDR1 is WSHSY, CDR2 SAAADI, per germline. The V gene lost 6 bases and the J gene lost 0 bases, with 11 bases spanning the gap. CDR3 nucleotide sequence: TGCGCCAGCAGGAACCCCATAATGAACACTGAAGCTTTCTTT. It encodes CASRNPIMNTEAFF.

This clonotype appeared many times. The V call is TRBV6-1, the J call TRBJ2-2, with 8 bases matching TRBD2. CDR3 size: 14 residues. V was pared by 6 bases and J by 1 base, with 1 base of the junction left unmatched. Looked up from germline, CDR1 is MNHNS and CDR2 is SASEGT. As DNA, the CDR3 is TGTGCCAGCAGGAGCGGGGGGAACACCGGGGAGCTGTTTTTT. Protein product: CASRSGGNTGELFF.